A single sample is the source of the 6 T cell receptor beta chains below, sequenced in a study of blood T cell repertoires in COVID-19. The protocol was immunoSEQ multiplex PCR, while the TCRdb copy is restricted to in-frame clones and leaves out a portion. The data show about 490,000 clones, with 70% to 90% seen just once and about 3% held by the top ten. The sample taken for sequencing was peripheral blood. The receptor source for this set is a human donor in a cohort sampled during active COVID-19.

This chain links TRBV2 with TRBJ2-5, with D maybe TRBD2 (6 bases). The CDR3 covers 12 residues. CDR1 and CDR2 from the germline V gene are SNHLY and FYNNEI. The V end lost 9 bases, the J end lost 4 bases, and 12 bases lay between the germline ends. The CDR3 DNA reads TGTGCCAGTAAAAAGGGAGGAGAGACCCAGTACTTC. Translated, it gives CASKKGGETQYF.

This chain joins TRBV6-1 and TRBJ1-2; a weak D match, TRBD1 (5 bases). CDR1 MNHNS and CDR2 SASEGT come from the germline V gene. Trimming left V 1 base short and J 5 bases short, with 14 bases between. The CDR3 is 15 residues long. The CDR3 DNA follows: TGTGCCAGCAGTGAAGAAGGGAGGGACGTTTATGGCTACACCTTC. It specifies CASSEEGRDVYGYTF.

This clone has just a few counts. The chain recombines TRBV7-9 with TRBJ1-4; 8 bases match TRBD1. Trimming cost V 5 bases and J 0 bases; bases outside gene matches: 11. This CDR3 comprises 18 residues. The V gene's germline CDR1 is SEHNR and CDR2 FQNEAQ (reference sequence). The CDR3 spells CASSRTGSLSATNEKLFF. CDR3 sequence (DNA): TGTGCCAGCAGCAGGACAGGGTCCCTATCAGCAACTAATGAAAAACTGTTTTTT.

The chain combines TRBV7-3 with TRBJ2-3; tentatively, D is TRBD2 (6 bases). With 2 bases removed from V and 3 bases from J, the gap between germline ends came to 12 bases. The CDR3 contains 15 residues. Germline loops: CDR1 SGHTA, CDR2 FQGTGA. In DNA form, the CDR3 reads TGTGCCAGCAGCTTATTCGGGGGAGCGACAGATACGCAGTATTTT. Its translation: CASSLFGGATDTQYF.

The chain combines TRBV7-2 with TRBJ1-2; tentatively, D is TRBD1 (6 bases). The V and J ends lost 0 bases and 7 bases respectively, with 15 bases between them. The CDR3 extends over 15 amino acids. Germline V lookup: CDR1 SGHTA, CDR2 FQGNSA. This CDR3 is CASSLAFQGRGGYTF. The CDR3 region has the DNA TGTGCCAGCAGCTTAGCGTTCCAGGGGCGCGGTGGCTACACCTTC. The full variable domain, its missing parts supplied by reference TRBV7-2 and TRBJ1-2, is GAGVSQSPSNKVTEKGKDVELRCDPISGHTALYWYRQSLGQGLEFLIYFQGNSAPDKSGLPSDRFSAERTGGSVSTLTIQRTQQEDSAVYLCASSLAFQGRGGYTFGSGTRLTVV.

CDR3 sequence reads: CASSQGGGATGNTEAFF. As DNA, the CDR3 is TGCGCCAGCAGCCAAGGGGGAGGGGCCACCGGGAACACTGAAGCTTTCTTT. This chain links TRBV4-3 with TRBJ1-1, with D possibly TRBD1 on 5 matching bases. This CDR3 contains 17 residues. Germline CDR1 and CDR2: LGHNA and YSLEER. V lost 1 base and J lost 1, with 16 bases in between.